These T cell receptor beta chains were read from a single sample in a study of human T cells and chemical hapten exposure. In TCRdb, the RACE reads were re-called with MiXCR into one record per CDR3 protein. The data contain roughly 190,000 distinct CDR3 sequences, approximately 20% of them singletons. Here the sequenced sample was whole blood, taken in connection with sensitization to the hapten diphenylcyclopropenone (DPC). The receptors derive from a woman in her fifties or sixties with alopecia areata. Some clones in this sample may be carry-over from other donors' samples. CDR3s include the opening cysteine and the closing phenylalanine or tryptophan. The D gene is left open where the match is weak. For some rows the clone size is stated as once, few or many, or as a class when expanded; others skip it.

CDR3 DNA,CDR3 protein,V gene,J gene,clone size,D gene
TGTGCCACGGGTAGGGCCGGAGGCGGTACGCAGTATTTT,CATGRAGGGTQYF,TRBV24-1,TRBJ2-3,many,NA
TGTGCCAGCAGCCCTCCGGTCTCTGGGGCCAACGTCCTGACTTTC,CASSPPVSGANVLTF,TRBV3-1,TRBJ2-6,few,NA
TGTGCCAGCAGCTTAGTTATGTCGGGTAGCGGGCAGTTCTTC,CASSLVMSGSGQFF,TRBV7-9,TRBJ2-1,few,NA
TGTGCCAGCGGACAGAGGAGCTACACCTTC,CASGQRSYTF,TRBV28,TRBJ1-2,NA,NA
TGCAGTGCACCTCGGACACTAGACACAGATACGCAGTATTTT,CSAPRTLDTDTQYF,TRBV20-1,TRBJ2-3,NA,NA
TGCGCCAGCAGTGGGACTAGCGGGAGTATCTACAATGAGCAGTTCTTC,CASSGTSGSIYNEQFF,TRBV10-2,TRBJ2-1,NA,TRBD2
TGTGCCAGCAGTGACGGCCCGTCGGGGTCACCCCTCCACTTT,CASSDGPSGSPLHF,TRBV6-1,TRBJ1-6,NA,NA
TGTGCCATCAGGGCGGAGGGGGCGGCTAATGAAAAACTGTTTTTT,CAIRAEGAANEKLFF,TRBV10-3,TRBJ1-4,many,TRBD1
TGTGCCAGCAGCCCAAACCTGGGGGGGCAAGCTTTCTTT,CASSPNLGGQAFF,TRBV7-3,TRBJ1-1,few,NA
TGCAGCGTTGGGTACGGAATCTACGAGCAGTACTTC,CSVGYGIYEQYF,TRBV29-1,TRBJ2-7,few,NA
TGTGCCAGCAGCTTAACGGGACGGAGGAATGAGCAGTTCTTC,CASSLTGRRNEQFF,TRBV7-2,TRBJ2-1,few,NA
TGTGCCAGCAAGCGGAGTAGATCACCCCTCCACTTT,CASKRSRSPLHF,TRBV2,TRBJ1-6,NA,NA
TGTGCCAGCAGTTTAGGGTGGGGGACAGGACTTCTAGCCAAAAACATTCAGTACTTC,CASSLGWGTGLLAKNIQYF,TRBV12-3/TRBV12-4,TRBJ2-4,few,TRBD1
TGTGCCAGCAGCCAACGAACTACTCGAATGAACAATGAGCAGTTCTTC,CASSQRTTRMNNEQFF,TRBV3-1,TRBJ2-1,few,NA
TGTGCCAGCAGTTACTCAGGAGAGAACACTGAAGCTTTCTTT,CASSYSGENTEAFF,TRBV6-5,TRBJ1-1,NA,NA